Below are 24 T cell receptor beta chains sequenced from a single sample in a study of T cell responses to AZD1222 COVID-19 vaccine. Assay used: immunoSEQ multiplex PCR; TCRdb lists only in-frame clones, some missing. This sample has around 140,000 clones, with 85% to 95% found just once. Sample: peripheral blood, taken on day 0 of AZD1222 vaccination. Receptor source: an adult in good health.

The V call is TRBV29-1, the J call TRBJ2-4, with D possibly called TRBD1 or TRBD2 (5 bases each). The V end lost 6 bases, the J end lost 5 bases, and 11 bases lay between the germline ends. The CDR3 spans 12 residues. CDR1 and CDR2 (germline): SQVTM, ANQGSEA. The CDR3 nucleotides are TGCAGCGTCGAGGGGCGGGAAAACATTCAGTACTTC. Protein sequence: CSVEGRENIQYF.

This clone has a single count. The rearrangement joins TRBV15 to TRBJ2-2; tentatively, D is TRBD2 (6 bases). The V and J ends lost 2 bases and 7 bases respectively, with 20 bases between them. This CDR3 region has 17 residues. Germline V gene lookup returns CDR1 LNHNV and CDR2 YYDKDF (reference sequence). In DNA, the CDR3 is TGTGCCACCAGCAGACCCCCCCCGACTAGATCGGGCGGGGAGCTGTTTTTT. Translated: CATSRPPPTRSGGELFF.

V usage is TRBV29-1 and J usage is TRBJ1-5; a weak D match, TRBD1 (6 bases). The ends were cut back, 4 bases at V and 7 bases at J, with 14 bases in the middle. The CDR3 is 13 residues long. CDR1 and CDR2 (germline): SQVTM, ANQGSEA. CDR3 sequence reads: CSVGDTQRQPQHF. CDR3 DNA: TGCAGCGTTGGGGACACCCAGAGGCAGCCCCAGCATTTT.

The chain carries TRBV5-4 and TRBJ2-1, with TRBD1 matching 9 bases. Per germline, CDR1 SGHNT and CDR2 YYREEE (reference sequence). The CDR3 runs 16 residues. V was clipped by 4 bases and J by 9 bases; unmatched bases: 14. This chain's CDR3 is CASSRLPGQGSAEQFF. The CDR3 DNA reads as TGTGCCAGCAGCCGACTGCCGGGACAGGGTTCTGCTGAGCAGTTCTTC.

The CDR3 reads CASSSTLSLNNEQFF. The CDR3 region has the DNA TGTGCCAGCAGCTCGACCCTGTCATTAAACAATGAGCAGTTCTTC. The J gene is TRBJ2-1, the V gene TRBV7-3, with D uncertain. The CDR3 has 15 amino acids. The ends were cut back, 4 bases at V and 5 bases at J, with 15 bases in the middle. The germline CDR1 and CDR2 sequences are SGHTA and FQGTGA.

The V call is TRBV7-9, the J call TRBJ2-2, with 10 bases aligning to TRBD2. CDR3 size: 16 residues. Germline-derived CDR1 and CDR2 are SEHNR and FQNEAQ (reference sequence). V trimming: 5 bases; J trimming: 1 base; junction bases outside the gene matches: 4. The CDR3 reads CASSTRTSGNTGELFF. The CDR3 DNA reads as TGTGCCAGCAGCACACGGACTAGCGGGAACACCGGGGAGCTGTTTTTT.

The chain links TRBV28 to TRBJ2-1; 10 nucleotides line up with TRBD2. The CDR3 contains 17 residues. V was pared by 6 bases and J by 4 bases, with 12 bases of the junction left unmatched. CDR1 is MDHEN and CDR2 is SYDVKM in the germline V gene. CDR3 protein: CASSPTLGLAAYNEQFF. The CDR3, as DNA: TGTGCCAGCAGCCCTACCCTCGGACTAGCGGCGTACAATGAGCAGTTCTTC.

The gene calls are TRBV4-2 and TRBJ1-1, with D tentatively TRBD1 (5 bases). This CDR3 region has 17 residues. Deletions cut 2 bases from V and 1 base from J, with 17 bases between. CDR1 is LGHNA and CDR2 is YNFKEQ in the germline V gene. As DNA, the CDR3 is TGTGCCAGCAGCCAAAAGAATCGAGGGGCAGGGAACACTGAAGCTTTCTTT. It yields the protein CASSQKNRGAGNTEAFF.

The chain has TRBV5-1 and TRBJ2-7, with a tentative D call TRBD2 (5 bases). CDR3 length: 14 amino acids. The V end was cut by 1 base, the J end by 2 bases, with 10 bases between. Germline CDR1 reads SGHRS; CDR2 reads YFSETQ. CDR3 amino acids: CASSLSERTYEQYF. CDR3 sequence (DNA): TGCGCCAGCAGCTTGTCGGAGCGGACCTACGAGCAGTACTTC.

This sequence joins TRBV4-3 and TRBJ2-1; D might be TRBD2 (5 bases). Trimming stripped 0 bases from V and 4 bases from J, with 10 bases between. This CDR3 region has 15 residues. The germline CDR1 and CDR2 sequences are LGHNA and YSLEER. CDR3 loop: CASSQDYGEYNEQFF. The CDR3 nucleotides read TGCGCCAGCAGCCAAGATTACGGGGAATACAATGAGCAGTTCTTC.

The genes are TRBV9 and TRBJ1-2, with D perhaps matching TRBD1 (5 bases). The V gene lost 0 bases and the J gene lost 1 base, with 10 bases spanning the gap. CDR1 and CDR2 (germline): SGDLS, YYNGEE. CDR3 size: 15 residues. The chain's CDR3 is CASSVGSDSNYGYTF. The CDR3 DNA reads as TGTGCCAGCAGCGTAGGATCCGACAGTAACTATGGCTACACCTTC.

The genes are TRBV7-8 and TRBJ2-7; 12 positions agree with TRBD1. V was pared by 1 base and J by 6 bases, with 22 bases of the junction left unmatched. CDR1 SGHVS and CDR2 FQNEAQ come from the germline V gene. The CDR3 length is 21 residues. CDR3 amino acids: CASSLVRLGQGAKDIRFEQYF. The CDR3 nucleotides are TGTGCCAGCAGCTTAGTGCGTCTGGGACAGGGGGCGAAGGATATTCGATTCGAGCAGTACTTC.

This chain links TRBV6-2 or TRBV6-3 with TRBJ2-1; the match to TRBD2 covers 8 bases. The germline CDR1 and CDR2 sequences are MNHEY and SVGEGT. The CDR3 consists of 14 residues. Losses at the gene ends were 6 bases for V and 4 bases for J; bases not matched to a gene: 5. The DNA of the CDR3 is TGTGCCAGCAGCTATAGCGGGATTTACAATGAGCAGTTCTTC. It is translated as CASSYSGIYNEQFF.

The chain joins TRBV20-1 to TRBJ1-6; 7 bases align to TRBD1. J gave up 9 bases and V 3 bases, and 11 bases lay outside the gene matches. The CDR3 consists of 15 residues. CDR1 and CDR2 (germline): DFQATT, SNEGSKA (reference sequence). CDR3 nucleotides: TGCAGTGCTAGTCGGAAGGGGGCAGGGAGTTCACCCCTCCACTTT. It is translated as CSASRKGAGSSPLHF.

This chain connects TRBV5-4 to TRBJ2-7; no clear D gene. CDR1 and CDR2 from the germline V gene are SGHNT and YYREEE (reference sequence). Trimming removed 2 bases from V and 3 bases from J, with 6 bases in between. The CDR3 has 12 residues. The CDR3 region has the DNA TGTGCCAGCAGCTTCTCGGACTACGAGCAGTACTTC. It specifies CASSFSDYEQYF. The variable domain in full, completed from reference TRBV5-4 and TRBJ2-7, reads ETGVTQSPTHLIKTRGQQVTLRCSSQSGHNTVSWYQQALGQGPQFIFQYYREEENGRGNFPPRFSGLQFPNYSSELNVNALELDDSALYLCASSFSDYEQYFGPGTRLTVT.

The V and J genes are TRBV4-2 and TRBJ1-2, with 8 bases fitting TRBD1. CDR1 LGHNA and CDR2 YNFKEQ come from the germline V gene. The CDR3 spans 16 residues. The V segment lost 0 bases and the J segment 6 bases; nucleotides outside the gene matches: 9. CDR3 bases: TGTGCCAGCAGCCAAGATCAGGGGGCGAATCTGGATGGCTACACCTTC. Protein: CASSQDQGANLDGYTF.

The DNA of the CDR3 is TGTGCCAGTAGTATCTCCCTCAGACTATCGGACGAGCAGTACTTC. Translation gives CASSISLRLSDEQYF. The V and J genes are TRBV19 and TRBJ2-7; D possibly corresponds to TRBD2 (5 bases). This CDR3 spans 15 amino acids. Looked up from germline, CDR1 is LNHDA and CDR2 is SQIVND (reference sequence). Trimming removed 3 bases at V and 5 bases at J, with 17 bases between.

The chain carries TRBV28 and TRBJ1-3, with D perhaps TRBD1 (5 bases). V lost 2 bases and J 6 bases, leaving 20 bases between the germline ends. This CDR3 has 17 amino acids. Germline V gives CDR1 MDHEN, CDR2 SYDVKM. The DNA for the CDR3 is TGTGCCAGCAGTTTAGGACGGGGCAGCGGGGGAATAAACACCATATATTTT. Amino acids: CASSLGRGSGGINTIYF.

CDR3 loop: CASSPPQGVNTGELFF. CDR3 bases: TGTGCCAGCAGCCCACCTCAGGGTGTGAACACCGGGGAGCTGTTTTTT. The chain recombines TRBV27 with TRBJ2-2, with D perhaps matching TRBD1 (5 bases). With 6 bases removed from V and 1 base from J, the gap between germline ends came to 15 bases. The CDR3 has 16 amino acids. CDR1 and CDR2 from the germline V gene are MNHEY and SMNVEV (reference sequence).

The sample holds one count of this clone. Distinct nucleotide sequences in the sample also encode this CDR3. The chain combines TRBV5-6 with TRBJ2-5; D unresolved. V gave up 1 base and J gave up 4 bases, with 8 bases separating them. The CDR3 sequence is 13 residues long. CDR1 is SGHDT and CDR2 is YYEEEE in the germline V gene. The CDR3 is CASSLRNGETQYF. DNA for the CDR3: TGTGCCAGCAGCTTGAGGAACGGAGAGACCCAGTACTTC.

A note on this clone: Relative to the germline gene, one junction end is altered; a read error may explain this. V is TRBV4-2 and J is TRBJ1-2; a weak D match, TRBD1 (5 bases). The CDR3 is made up of 14 amino acids. Looked up from germline, CDR1 is LGHNA and CDR2 is YNFKEQ. The CDR3 DNA is TGTGCCAGCACCCAAGGGGACGCTGGTTATGGCTACACCTTC. Translating gives CASTQGDAGYGYTF.

The V call is TRBV29-1, the J call TRBJ1-2; D remains ambiguous. This CDR3 comprises 13 residues. With 5 bases removed from V and 1 base from J, the gap between germline ends came to 11 bases. Germline loops: CDR1 SQVTM, CDR2 ANQGSEA. The CDR3 sequence is CSVPDLDNYGYTF. Written as DNA, the CDR3 is TGCAGCGTTCCTGACCTCGATAACTATGGCTACACCTTC.

The rearrangement uses TRBV2 and TRBJ2-3; 8 nucleotides match TRBD2. The CDR3 sequence is 14 residues long. The ends lost 10 bases at V and 2 bases at J; junction bases unmatched: 8. Germline CDR1 reads SNHLY; CDR2 reads FYNNEI. DNA of the CDR3: TGTGCCATCGTACTAGCGGAAACCACAGATACGCAGTATTTT. Translated, it gives CAIVLAETTDTQYF.

This clone was seen just once. This chain joins TRBV2 and TRBJ2-1; TRBD2 matches at 11 bases. Unmatched junction bases numbered 7, after V lost 3 bases and J lost 0 bases. Germline V gives CDR1 SNHLY, CDR2 FYNNEI. The CDR3 totals 18 residues. The CDR3 DNA follows: TGTGCCAGCAGTGATGGTCTAGCGGGGGGACTCTCCTACAATGAGCAGTTCTTC. This codes for CASSDGLAGGLSYNEQFF.